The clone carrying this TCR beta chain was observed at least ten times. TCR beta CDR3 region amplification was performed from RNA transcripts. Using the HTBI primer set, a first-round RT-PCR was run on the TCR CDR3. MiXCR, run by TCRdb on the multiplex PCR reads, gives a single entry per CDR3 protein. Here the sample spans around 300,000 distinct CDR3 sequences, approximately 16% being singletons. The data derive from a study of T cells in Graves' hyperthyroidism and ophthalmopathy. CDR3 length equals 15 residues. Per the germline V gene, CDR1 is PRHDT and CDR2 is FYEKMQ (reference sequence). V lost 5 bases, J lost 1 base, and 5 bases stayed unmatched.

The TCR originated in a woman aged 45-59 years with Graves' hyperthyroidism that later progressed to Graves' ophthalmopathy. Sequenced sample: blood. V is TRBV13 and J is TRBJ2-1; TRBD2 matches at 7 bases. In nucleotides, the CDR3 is TGTGCCAGCAGCGCGCTAGCGGAATCCTACAATGAGCAGTTCTTC. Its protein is CASSALAESYNEQFF.